The rows below give T cell receptor beta chains drawn from one sample of a study of blood T cells in healthy people across ages. MiXCR was run by TCRdb on the 5' RACE reads, yielding one entry per CDR3 protein. The data show about 670,000 distinct CDR3 sequences, roughly 43% seen once. Material for sequencing was blood. These receptor sequences come from a man older than 75 in good health. Both conserved end residues are part of each CDR3. Each record gives: D gene, J gene, CDR3 length, V gene, clone size, CDR3 DNA, CDR3 protein. D genes are given only for firm matches. Only part of the rows carry a size: once, few, many, or a class if the clone is expanded.

TRBD1	TRBJ2-2	14	TRBV29-1	NA	TGCAGCGTTGGAGAGGGGGCGCGAACCGGGGAGCTGTTTTTT	CSVGEGARTGELFF
TRBD1	TRBJ2-5	13	TRBV6-1	few	TGTGCCACCGGGACAGGGGTAACTGAGACCCAGTACTTC	CATGTGVTETQYF
NA	TRBJ2-5	13	TRBV7-2	once	TGTGCCAGCACCTACCGGGCACAAGAGACCCAGTACTTC	CASTYRAQETQYF
NA	TRBJ2-2	14	TRBV2	NA	TGTGCCAGCAGTGAAGCAGGCAGCACCGGGGAGCTGTTTTTT	CASSEAGSTGELFF
TRBD1	TRBJ1-2	16	TRBV10-3	few	TGTGCCATCAATAAGGGACCCGGGACAGGGACTAAAAGCTACACCTTC	CAINKGPGTGTKSYTF
NA	TRBJ1-1	12	TRBV28	NA	TGTGCCAGCAGTCTAGGTGGCCGGCAGGCTTTCTTT	CASSLGGRQAFF
NA	TRBJ2-5	15	TRBV5-6	NA	TGTGCCAGCCATACACGCGGAGGGGTCGGAGAGACCCAGTACTTC	CASHTRGGVGETQYF
NA	TRBJ1-5	15	TRBV7-2	NA	TGTGCCAGCAGCTCCGGGGTAATTAGCAATCAGCCCCAGCATTTT	CASSSGVISNQPQHF
TRBD2	TRBJ2-5	14	TRBV9	NA	TGTGCCAGTGGGGAGCGGGGATTCCAAGAGACCCAGTACTTC	CASGERGFQETQYF
TRBD2	TRBJ2-1	14	TRBV20-1	many	TGCAGTGCAAAGCGGGGGGGTTCCTACAATGAGCAGTTCTTC	CSAKRGGSYNEQFF
NA	TRBJ2-3	14	TRBV20-1	few	TGCAGTGCTAGACCTATGGTGCGCACAGATACGCAGTATTTT	CSARPMVRTDTQYF
NA	TRBJ1-5	14	TRBV28	few	TGTGCCAGCAGTAGGACAGAACCCAATCAGCCCCAGCATTTT	CASSRTEPNQPQHF
NA	TRBJ2-5	15	TRBV7-2	NA	TGTGCCAGCAGCTTGGCCAAGGCTTCCTTCCTAACCCAGTACTTC	CASSLAKASFLTQYF
TRBD1	TRBJ1-2	14	TRBV7-2	NA	TGTGCCAGCAGCCCGAGGGAGACAGGGGGAAGCTACACCTTC	CASSPRETGGSYTF
TRBD1	TRBJ1-5	18	TRBV20-1	few	TGCAGTGCTAGAGATGCTAACCGGGGACAGCAAAACCATCAGCCCCAGCATTTT	CSARDANRGQQNHQPQHF
TRBD2	TRBJ2-5	16	TRBV5-8	NA	TGTGCCAGCAGCCGGCGGGTAGCGGGGGGCCAAGAGACCCAGTACTTC	CASSRRVAGGQETQYF
NA	TRBJ1-2	13	TRBV21-1	few	TGTGCCAGCATCCCACCCGGGGACTCTGGCTACACCTTC	CASIPPGDSGYTF
TRBD1	TRBJ1-3	17	TRBV4-1	NA	TGCGCCAGCAGCCAAGAAGGGACAGCTCTCTCTGGAAGCACCATATATTTT	CASSQEGTALSGSTIYF
NA	TRBJ1-1	15	TRBV7-2	NA	TGTGCCAGCAGCTTAGAACAGTTGGCGAACACTGAAGCTTTCTTT	CASSLEQLANTEAFF
TRBD2	TRBJ2-1	15	TRBV9	NA	TGTGCCAGCAGCGTAGGGGCGGGAGGGTTAAATGAGCAGTTCTTC	CASSVGAGGLNEQFF
TRBD1	TRBJ1-2	14	TRBV6-5	NA	TGTGCCAGCAGTGTACAGGGGGGATCTTCTGGCTACACCTTC	CASSVQGGSSGYTF
TRBD2	TRBJ2-3	15	TRBV28	NA	TGTGCCAGCAACCCTAGCGGGAGGAACACAGATACGCAGTATTTT	CASNPSGRNTDTQYF
NA	TRBJ2-7	15	TRBV11-2	many	TGTGCCAGCAGCTTAGGGACTACCTCGTTCTACGAGCAGTACTTC	CASSLGTTSFYEQYF
TRBD1	TRBJ2-5	13	TRBV29-1	few	TGCAGCGGTAACAGGGGGCTGTCAGAGACCCAGTACTTC	CSGNRGLSETQYF
NA	TRBJ2-7	15	TRBV6-2/TRBV6-3	NA	TGTGCCAGCAGCGGTCCGCTAGGGTACTCTAGCGAGCAGTACTTC	CASSGPLGYSSEQYF
NA	TRBJ1-2	13	TRBV20-1	NA	TGCAGTGCATCAGGGTTTGGGAACTATGGCTACACCTTC	CSASGFGNYGYTF
NA	TRBJ1-2	13	TRBV29-1	many	TGCAGCGTTGATTCGGAGGGAACGGATGGCTACACCTTC	CSVDSEGTDGYTF
NA	TRBJ1-2	13	TRBV6-6	few	TGTGCCAGCAGGGCGGACGGCCACTATGGCTACACCTTC	CASRADGHYGYTF
TRBD1	TRBJ1-2	15	TRBV4-3	NA	TGCGCCAGCAGCCAGCAGCCGGACAGGTGGTATGGCTACACCTTC	CASSQQPDRWYGYTF
NA	TRBJ1-1	13	TRBV29-1	few	TGCAGCGTTGGGTGGCTAGAGGACACTGAAGCTTTCTTT	CSVGWLEDTEAFF
TRBD2	TRBJ2-7	14	TRBV12-3/TRBV12-4	NA	TGTGCCAGCAGTCTCGGGAGGACTGCATACGAGCAGTACTTC	CASSLGRTAYEQYF
NA	TRBJ1-5	14	TRBV7-8	NA	TGTGCCAGCAGCTTAGATAGGGTCGGTCAGCCCCAGCATTTT	CASSLDRVGQPQHF
TRBD2	TRBJ2-5	15	TRBV20-1	NA	TGCAGTGCTAGTAGCGGGGGGCCCATCCAGGAGACCCAGTACTTC	CSASSGGPIQETQYF
TRBD1	TRBJ2-5	14	TRBV20-1	NA	TGCAGTGCTAGGTGGGGACAGGGATCCGAGACCCAGTACTTC	CSARWGQGSETQYF
TRBD2	TRBJ2-7	15	TRBV7-2	NA	TGTGCCAGCAGCTTACCGGGGGGGCCCTACAACGAGCAGTACTTC	CASSLPGGPYNEQYF
TRBD2	TRBJ2-5	16	TRBV7-2	few	TGTGCCAGCAGCGGGAAGGGACTAGCGGGGGGAGAGACCCAGTACTTC	CASSGKGLAGGETQYF
TRBD2	TRBJ2-1	14	TRBV20-1	NA	TGCAGTGCTAGAGTACTAGCGGGGGGCTATGAGCAGTTCTTC	CSARVLAGGYEQFF
NA	TRBJ2-2	13	TRBV27	NA	TGTGCCAGCAGTTTCCGGAGCCCCGGGGAGCTGTTTTTT	CASSFRSPGELFF
TRBD2	TRBJ2-1	16	TRBV9	few	TGTGCCAGCAGCCCCGAGCTTACTAGCGGTTACAATGAGCAGTTCTTC	CASSPELTSGYNEQFF
NA	TRBJ2-2	15	TRBV7-2	few	TGTGCCAGCAGCCCCTCTGGGCATAGGACCGGGGAGCTGTTTTTT	CASSPSGHRTGELFF
TRBD1	TRBJ2-7	14	TRBV2	NA	TGTGCCAGCAGAACGCGACAGGGGTCCGCCGAGCAGTACTTC	CASRTRQGSAEQYF
NA	TRBJ1-5	16	TRBV28	NA	TGTGCCAGCAGTTTACTGCCTCAGGGAGGGGATCAGCCCCAGCATTTT	CASSLLPQGGDQPQHF
NA	TRBJ2-3	9	TRBV20-1	many	TGCAGTGCTGGGACAACGCAGTATTTT	CSAGTTQYF
TRBD2	TRBJ2-3	15	TRBV4-1	few	TGCGCCAGCAGCCAGCCTAGCGGGGGGGCAGATACGCAGTATTTT	CASSQPSGGADTQYF
NA	TRBJ2-7	13	TRBV6-2/TRBV6-3	NA	TGTGCCAGCAACGGGGCAGGGCGATACGAGCAGTACTTC	CASNGAGRYEQYF
NA	TRBJ2-4	14	TRBV7-8	NA	TGTGCCAGCGGCGCCGGGACGGTAAAAAACATTCAGTACTTC	CASGAGTVKNIQYF
NA	TRBJ2-3	16	TRBV12-3/TRBV12-4	NA	TGTGCCAGCAGTTTCGGGGGCACAGCTAGCACAGATACGCAGTATTTT	CASSFGGTASTDTQYF
TRBD1	TRBJ2-7	13	TRBV29-1	NA	TGCAGCGTTGGGGGACAGGGGTCCTACGAGCAGTACTTC	CSVGGQGSYEQYF
NA	TRBJ2-5	16	TRBV5-1	NA	TGCGCCAGCAGCTTGGGAGCGGCGACGTCTCAAGAGACCCAGTACTTC	CASSLGAATSQETQYF
NA	TRBJ2-1	15	TRBV28	NA	TGTGCCAGCAGTCCCCGACAGCCAGCCAGAGAGACCCAGTTCTTC	CASSPRQPARETQFF
TRBD1	TRBJ2-5	15	TRBV20-1	NA	TGCAGTGCCTCTCCCGACAGGGGGCTTGGAGAGACCCAGTACTTC	CSASPDRGLGETQYF
TRBD2	TRBJ2-3	21	TRBV9	few	TGTGCCAGCAGCGTAGGGCGACTAGCGGGAGACTTCCGACATAGCACAGATACGCAGTATTTT	CASSVGRLAGDFRHSTDTQYF
NA	TRBJ1-4	15	TRBV2	NA	TGTGCCAGCATCCGCTTGGGGACGCGCGGCGAAAAACTGTTTTTT	CASIRLGTRGEKLFF
TRBD1	TRBJ2-3	17	TRBV15	NA	TGTGCCACCAGCAGATTAGGACAGGTTTTAATTTCAGATACGCAGTATTTT	CATSRLGQVLISDTQYF
NA	TRBJ1-1	17	TRBV7-2	few	TGTGCCAGCAGCTCAAGGGGCGGAACCTGGAGCAGCACTGAAGCTTTCTTT	CASSSRGGTWSSTEAFF
NA	TRBJ1-1	14	TRBV5-1	NA	TGCGCCAGCAGCTTGTCCCCACCTAACACTGAAGCTTTCTTT	CASSLSPPNTEAFF